What follows are 24 T cell receptor beta chains derived from one specimen sequenced in a study of blood T cell repertoires in COVID-19. TCRdb's copy holds only in-frame clones and misses some; the assay was immunoSEQ multiplex PCR. Here the sample spans hundreds of thousands of clones, about 86% being singletons. The material sequenced was PBMCs or T cells enriched from blood (not recorded which). The origin of the receptors is a woman in her forties or fifties in a cohort exposed to, infected with or recovered from COVID-19 (not recorded which).

The V gene is TRBV28, the J gene TRBJ2-3; 8 bases are a match to TRBD2. The V gene end was trimmed by 4 bases and the J gene end by 2 bases; junction bases not matched to a gene: 11. Germline assignment: CDR1 MDHEN and CDR2 SYDVKM. The CDR3 runs 17 residues. The CDR3 here is CASSWQRGTRATDTQYF. CDR3 nucleotides: TGTGCCAGCAGTTGGCAGCGGGGGACCAGAGCCACAGATACGCAGTATTTT.

The chain links TRBV7-2 to TRBJ2-2, with TRBD1 matching over 11 bases. V lost 5 bases to trimming and J lost 4 bases; unmatched junction nucleotides: 3. The CDR3 totals 15 residues. Germline loops: CDR1 SGHTA, CDR2 FQGNSA. The CDR3 region has the DNA TGTGCCAGCAGCCCGGACAGGGGGCGCACCGGGGAGCTGTTTTTT. This translates into CASSPDRGRTGELFF.

The genes are TRBV7-2 and TRBJ1-6; D remains ambiguous. There are 11 residues in the CDR3. In germline, CDR1 is SGHTA, CDR2 FQGNSA. Trimming shortened V by 1 base and J by 13 bases, and 5 bases separated the two germline ends. Here the CDR3 reads CASSLVGPLHF. As DNA, the CDR3 is TGTGCCAGCAGCTTAGTGGGCCCCCTCCACTTT.

This sequence joins TRBV28 and TRBJ1-2; possibly TRBD1 for D (6 bases). CDR3 length: 14 residues. Germline CDR1 is MDHEN and CDR2 is SYDVKM. Trimming removed 6 bases from V and 4 bases from J, with 15 bases in between. The DNA for the CDR3 is TGTGCCAGCAGCGCGGGCGGACAGCTCTATGGCTACACCTTC. Translated, it gives CASSAGGQLYGYTF.

This chain connects TRBV7-2 to TRBJ1-1; no clear D gene. Trimming took off 5 bases at V and 1 base at J, with 11 bases between the two ends. The CDR3 runs to 14 residues. Germline V gene sequence: CDR1 SGHTA, CDR2 FQGNSA. DNA of the CDR3: TGTGCCAGCAGCCCGCAGGCGCAGAACACTGAAGCTTTCTTT. Translating gives CASSPQAQNTEAFF.

This sequence joins TRBV11-1 and TRBJ1-3; no definite D call. Between the trimmed V and J ends, which lost 5 bases and 0 bases, there was a span of 8 bases. This CDR3 has 14 residues. Looked up from germline, CDR1 is SGHAT and CDR2 is FQDESV (reference sequence). For the CDR3, the DNA is TGTGCCAGCAGCCCCGGGTTCTCTGGAAACACCATATATTTT. It encodes CASSPGFSGNTIYF.

The J gene is TRBJ2-1, the V gene TRBV20-1; 10 bases are a match to TRBD2. Germline V lookup: CDR1 DFQATT, CDR2 SNEGSKA (reference sequence). J was trimmed by 4 bases and V by 3 bases; bases with no gene match: 12. CDR3 length equals 17 residues. The CDR3 bases are TGCAGTGCTAGTTCGGCAGCGGGGGGGCGAAGGTACAATGAGCAGTTCTTC. This translates into CSASSAAGGRRYNEQFF.

The chain combines TRBV3-1 (or the pseudogene TRBV3-2) with TRBJ1-5; D gene uncertain. CDR1 and CDR2 (germline): LGHDT, YNNKEL (reference sequence). Trimming shortened V by 1 base and J by 4 bases, and 14 bases separated the two germline ends. The CDR3 loop spans 16 amino acids. CDR3 sequence (DNA): TGTGCCAGCAGCCAAGGGAGTTTGGCGACTAATCAGCCCCAGCATTTT. It encodes CASSQGSLATNQPQHF.

This chain connects TRBV28 to TRBJ1-4; 7 positions match TRBD1. This CDR3 has 14 residues. V was clipped by 4 bases and J by 5 bases; unmatched bases: 4. Germline CDR1 and CDR2: MDHEN and SYDVKM. CDR3 in DNA: TGTGCCAGCAGTTACAGGGGCCGAAATGAAAAACTGTTTTTT. Translation gives CASSYRGRNEKLFF.

The chain carries TRBV27 and TRBJ1-1; D call uncertain. The germline V gene has CDR1 MNHEY and CDR2 SMNVEV (reference sequence). The CDR3 covers 15 residues. V was clipped by 5 bases and J by 0 bases, with 13 bases between them. CDR3 nucleotides: TGTGCCAGCAGTCCCCTACCTTTAATGAACACTGAAGCTTTCTTT. It translates to CASSPLPLMNTEAFF.

As to this clone: At the DNA level, this CDR3 is encoded by other sequences in the same sample as well. V usage is TRBV5-1 and J usage is TRBJ2-1; 7 nucleotides agree with TRBD2. The CDR3 totals 15 residues. Germline lookup yields CDR1 SGHRS and CDR2 YFSETQ. J was trimmed by 4 bases and V by 0 bases; bases with no gene match: 4. CDR3 sequence (DNA): TGCGCCAGCAGCTTGGGCCTAGCGGAGTACAATGAGCAGTTCTTC. Protein sequence: CASSLGLAEYNEQFF.

The chain couples TRBV7-8 to TRBJ2-2; 8 bases match TRBD1. Germline CDR1 reads SGHVS; CDR2 reads FQNEAQ. The CDR3 extends over 18 amino acids. The junction had 13 bases not matched to a gene; V was cut back by 1 base and J by 6 bases. The CDR3 reads CASSLVVPGGPKPGELFF. CDR3 DNA: TGTGCCAGCAGCTTAGTTGTACCAGGGGGCCCGAAACCCGGGGAGCTGTTTTTT.

The sample holds a few counts of this clone. The same CDR3 arises from other DNA sequences in this sample as well. The chain is built from TRBV7-2 and TRBJ1-5; D remains unclear. Trimming cost V 5 bases and J 6 bases, with 14 bases left between them. The CDR3 consists of 14 residues. Germline V gene data show CDR1 as SGHTA and CDR2 as FQGNSA. The DNA of the CDR3 is TGTGCCAGCAGCCTTGCCGGGGTTGGTCAGCCCCAGCATTTT. This encodes CASSLAGVGQPQHF.

This chain connects TRBV9 to TRBJ2-2; D is possibly TRBD2 (6 bases). This CDR3 spans 14 amino acids. Germline CDR1 SGDLS, CDR2 YYNGEE. Trimming removed 0 bases at V and 7 bases at J, with 10 bases between. The DNA of the CDR3 is TGTGCCAGCAGCGTAGTAGCGGATTTCGGGGAGCTGTTTTTT. Encoded protein: CASSVVADFGELFF.

CDR3 nucleotide sequence: TGTGCCAGCAGCCGGTCGGGGACTCCCTCCGAGCAGTACTTC. Its translation is CASSRSGTPSEQYF. The chain employs TRBV3-1 (or the pseudogene TRBV3-2) and TRBJ2-7, with D perhaps TRBD2 (6 bases). Trimming left V 4 bases short and J 6 bases short, with 16 bases between. The germline gives CDR1 LGHDT, CDR2 YNNKEL (reference sequence). This CDR3 region has 14 residues.

V and J are TRBV4-2 and TRBJ1-1; D is uncertain. The germline gives CDR1 LGHNA, CDR2 YNFKEQ. V was clipped by 2 bases and J by 1 base, with 11 bases between them. CDR3 length: 15 amino acids. The CDR3 DNA follows: TGTGCCAGCAGCCAACACCAGGCGAGGAACACTGAAGCTTTCTTT. Protein sequence: CASSQHQARNTEAFF.

This sequence joins TRBV7-3 and TRBJ2-7; TRBD2 aligns across 7 bases. The CDR3 has 15 amino acids. Trimming took 2 bases from V and 3 from J; bases not matched to a gene: 7. Germline V gene sequence: CDR1 SGHTA, CDR2 FQGTGA. The CDR3 DNA follows: TGTGCCAGCAGCTTATTGGGGGGGGGACGCTACGAGCAGTACTTC. Its translation is CASSLLGGGRYEQYF.

This clone was observed a handful of times. The rearrangement joins TRBV14 to TRBJ1-1; TRBD1 matches at 7 bases. The CDR3 extends over 15 amino acids. The V segment lost 1 base and the J segment 5 bases; nucleotides outside the gene matches: 7. Germline V gives CDR1 SGHDN, CDR2 FVKESK. Written as DNA, the CDR3 is TGTGCCAGCAGCCAAGTTGTAAGGGGGCGGACTGAAGCTTTCTTT. It is translated as CASSQVVRGRTEAFF.

The rearrangement links TRBV11-1 to TRBJ2-7; no definite D call. Germline CDR1 and CDR2: SGHAT and FQDESV (reference sequence). The V gene lost 5 bases and the J gene lost 5 bases, with 13 bases spanning the gap. This CDR3 region has 13 residues. CDR3 sequence (DNA): TGTGCCAGCAGCCCCAGAATCCTCCACGAGCAGTACTTC. It yields the protein CASSPRILHEQYF.

The chain uses TRBV5-4 and TRBJ2-5; 10 nucleotides align to TRBD1. Trimming cost V 0 bases and J 4 bases; bases outside gene matches: 12. From germline, CDR1 is SGHNT and CDR2 YYREEE (reference sequence). This CDR3 spans 18 amino acids. CDR3 in DNA: TGTGCCAGCAGCTTGGGACAAACGGGACAGGGGCGCGGAGAGACCCAGTACTTC. Amino acid sequence: CASSLGQTGQGRGETQYF.

This chain uses TRBV27 with TRBJ1-1; TRBD1 agrees at 12 bases. V gave up 5 bases and J gave up 0 bases; unmatched junction bases: 7. The CDR3 is 17 residues long. Germline values: CDR1 MNHEY, CDR2 SMNVEV (reference sequence). This chain's CDR3 is CASSQRGTGGLNTEAFF. CDR3 nucleotide sequence: TGTGCCAGCAGTCAGAGAGGGACAGGGGGCTTGAACACTGAAGCTTTCTTT.

V usage is TRBV5-1 and J usage is TRBJ1-6; D is unresolved. Trimming left V 4 bases short and J 8 bases short, with 19 bases between. Germline assignment: CDR1 SGHRS and CDR2 YFSETQ. This CDR3 region has 16 residues. The DNA for the CDR3 is TGCGCCAGCAGCAACTACGCCGGGTTCCGGGATTCACCCCTCCACTTT. It encodes CASSNYAGFRDSPLHF.

The chain is built from TRBV7-9 and TRBJ1-1; D not certain. The CDR3 is 14 amino acids. V shed 2 bases and J shed 0 bases, with 7 bases lying between them. Germline values: CDR1 SEHNR, CDR2 FQNEAQ (reference sequence). For the CDR3, the DNA is TGTGCCAGCAGCTTACAGGAGGTGAACACTGAAGCTTTCTTT. It translates to CASSLQEVNTEAFF.

The gene calls are TRBV3-1 (or the pseudogene TRBV3-2) and TRBJ2-7, with a possible D match to TRBD2 (5 bases). The CDR3 contains 16 residues. Germline assignment: CDR1 LGHDT and CDR2 YNNKEL (reference sequence). Between the trimmed V and J ends, which lost 1 base and 4 bases, there was a span of 17 bases. The CDR3 nucleotides are TGTGCCAGCAGCCAAGGGACTCAACTAATAGGTTACGAGCAGTACTTC. This sequence encodes CASSQGTQLIGYEQYF.